Each of the 22 T cell receptor beta chains below was sequenced from the same sample in a study of shared clonotypes between healthy human individuals. Naive CD8 cells, CD45RO-negative and positively selected for CCR7, excluded terminally differentiated effector memory CD45RA+ cells. Sequencing was performed with immunoSEQ multiplex PCR; in TCRdb, only in-frame clones are kept and a portion is missing. Of about 750,000 clones in the sample, over 90% were seen once. Sample: naive CD8+ T cells sorted from blood. The receptor set was obtained from a man aged 30 to 45 in good health.

The genes are TRBV9 and TRBJ2-1; 7 bases match TRBD2. After removal of 3 bases from V and 5 bases from J, the junction contained 5 bases not matched to a gene. CDR1 SGDLS and CDR2 YYNGEE come from the germline V gene. This CDR3 spans 14 amino acids. The CDR3 nucleotides are TGTGCCAGCAGCGCCCGGACTAGTAACAATGAGCAGTTCTTC. Protein product: CASSARTSNNEQFF.

Turning to this clone: The same CDR3 also results from other DNA sequences found in this sample. This rearrangement joins TRBV5-4 to TRBJ2-1; no reliable D call. Germline values: CDR1 SGHNT, CDR2 YYREEE (reference sequence). The CDR3 covers 11 residues. The germline V and J ends were trimmed by 4 bases and 4 bases, with 3 bases remaining between them. The chain's CDR3 is CASSLYNEQFF. The DNA of the CDR3 is TGTGCCAGCAGCCTGTACAATGAGCAGTTCTTC.

The chain employs TRBV11-3 and TRBJ2-3; the D is unclear. The CDR3 is made up of 12 amino acids. Germline CDR1 reads SGHNT; CDR2 reads YENEEA. Deletions cut 8 bases from V and 2 bases from J, with 8 bases between. CDR3 amino acids: CASSAYTDTQYF. The CDR3 coding sequence is TGTGCCAGCTCTGCCTACACAGATACGCAGTATTTT.

The chain couples TRBV7-9 to TRBJ2-2; 9 bases match TRBD1. The CDR3 extends over 17 amino acids. Trimming cost V 8 bases and J 1 base; bases outside gene matches: 11. Germline V gives CDR1 SEHNR, CDR2 FQNEAQ (reference sequence). The CDR3 sequence: CASDSDRGTLNTGELFF. CDR3 bases: TGTGCCAGCGACTCGGACAGGGGTACTTTGAACACCGGGGAGCTGTTTTTT.

The V call is TRBV6-5, the J call TRBJ1-2; unclear D gene. Germline loops: CDR1 MNHEY, CDR2 SVGAGI. Trimming left V 6 bases short and J 3 bases short, with 14 bases between. The CDR3 covers 14 residues. The CDR3 DNA sequence: TGTGCCAGCAGCCACTCGGGGATGGACTATGGCTACACCTTC. Translation gives CASSHSGMDYGYTF.

The genes are TRBV28 and TRBJ2-5; 16 bases match TRBD2. Germline values: CDR1 MDHEN, CDR2 SYDVKM. V was clipped by 3 bases and J by 3 bases; unmatched bases: 16. The CDR3 length is 21 residues. Written as DNA, the CDR3 is TGTGCCAGCAGTTTCAAACCCCTGGGACTAGCGGGAGGGCCGTTGAAAGAGACCCAGTACTTC. It yields the protein CASSFKPLGLAGGPLKETQYF.

V gene TRBV6-5 combines with J gene TRBJ2-7; D could derive from TRBD1 or TRBD2 (5 bases each). The germline V gene has CDR1 MNHEY and CDR2 SVGAGI. There are 12 residues in the CDR3. The V and J ends lost 2 bases and 6 bases respectively, with 8 bases between them. The DNA for the CDR3 is TGTGCCAGCAGTTACGGGGGACGCGAGCAGTACTTC. This codes for CASSYGGREQYF.

This clone appeared once. This rearrangement joins TRBV2 to TRBJ2-7, with a possible D match to TRBD2 (5 bases). There are 15 residues in the CDR3. Between the trimmed V and J ends, which lost 8 bases and 5 bases, there was a span of 22 bases. The V gene's germline CDR1 is SNHLY and CDR2 FYNNEI. The CDR3 DNA reads as TGTGCCAGCCCAGTCCGAGGAGGAGTCGGAGACGAGCAGTACTTC. This sequence encodes CASPVRGGVGDEQYF.

The V gene is TRBV5-6, the J gene TRBJ2-1; D is possibly TRBD1 or TRBD2 (6 bases each). Deletions cut 0 bases from V and 5 bases from J, with 12 bases between. The CDR3 loop spans 15 amino acids. Per germline, CDR1 SGHDT and CDR2 YYEEEE. CDR3 sequence (DNA): TGTGCCAGCAGCTTGGGTGGGGGGCCTCACAATGAGCAGTTCTTC. This codes for CASSLGGGPHNEQFF.

The CDR3 nucleotides read TGTGCCAGTAGTACCCAACTAGGCACCTACAATGAGCAGTTCTTC. This sequence encodes CASSTQLGTYNEQFF. This rearrangement joins TRBV19 to TRBJ2-1; D is possibly TRBD2 (5 bases). V shed 4 bases and J shed 2 bases, with 12 bases lying between them. The germline gives CDR1 LNHDA, CDR2 SQIVND (reference sequence). The CDR3 spans 15 residues.

The V and J genes are TRBV7-9 and TRBJ1-2; D remains ambiguous. The CDR3 has 16 residues. V lost 3 bases and J lost 6, with 20 bases in between. CDR1 is SEHNR, CDR2 FQNEAQ, per germline (reference sequence). The CDR3 nucleotides are TGTGCCAGCAGCTTCCTAATCGGGCCCCTCGACGATGGCTACACCTTC. Protein: CASSFLIGPLDDGYTF.

The chain is built from TRBV7-6 and TRBJ2-2; D ambiguous. Trimming left V 6 bases short and J 8 bases short, with 10 bases between. Germline V gene data show CDR1 as SGHVS and CDR2 as FNYEAQ. The CDR3 is 12 amino acids. The CDR3 coding sequence is TGTGCCAGCAGTACCCCCCCGGGGGAGCTGTTTTTT. It encodes CASSTPPGELFF.

J is TRBJ2-6 and V is TRBV7-8; D is unclear. The CDR3 contains 14 residues. Between the trimmed V and J ends, which lost 5 bases and 0 bases, there was a span of 5 bases. Germline lookup yields CDR1 SGHVS and CDR2 FQNEAQ. The CDR3 DNA reads TGTGCCAGCAGCCTCATCTCTGGGGCCAACGTCCTGACTTTC. This gives the protein CASSLISGANVLTF.

A remark on this clone: A much more abundant neighbour one base away suggests this may be a read error. The rearrangement joins TRBV7-2 to TRBJ2-7; no firm D call. CDR3 size: 11 residues. Germline V lookup: CDR1 SGHTA, CDR2 FQGNSA. The ends were cut back, 5 bases at V and 0 bases at J, with 2 bases in the middle. The CDR3 DNA is TGTGCCAGCAGCCACTCCTACGAGCAGTACTTC. Its translation is CASSHSYEQYF.

The CDR3 loop reads CASSLTGLSTDTQYF. The CDR3 nucleotides read TGTGCCAGTAGTTTAACGGGACTCAGCACAGATACGCAGTATTTT. V and J are TRBV25-1 and TRBJ2-3; perhaps TRBD2 as D (6 bases). Between the trimmed V and J ends, which lost 9 bases and 0 bases, there was a span of 16 bases. Germline CDR1 MGHDK, CDR2 SYGVNS. The CDR3 runs 15 residues. Complete variable domain (other parts from reference TRBV25-1 and TRBJ2-3): EADIYQTPRYLVIGTGKKITLECSQTMGHDKMYWYQQDPGMELHLIHYSYGVNSTEKGDLSSESTVSRIRTEHFPLTLESARPSHTSQYLCASSLTGLSTDTQYFGPGTRLTVL.

This clone occurred a few times. The genes are TRBV29-1 and TRBJ2-2, with D unresolved. The ends were cut back, 4 bases at V and 1 base at J, with 10 bases in the middle. The CDR3 totals 14 residues. Per the germline V gene, CDR1 is SQVTM and CDR2 is ANQGSEA. The CDR3 DNA sequence: TGCAGCGTTGTGGGCTATCAGAACACCGGGGAGCTGTTTTTT. Amino acids: CSVVGYQNTGELFF.

This clone showed up just once. The genes are TRBV28 and TRBJ2-1; possibly TRBD1 for D (5 bases). The germline CDR1 and CDR2 sequences are MDHEN and SYDVKM. The CDR3 covers 15 residues. With 6 bases removed from V and 5 bases from J, the gap between germline ends came to 17 bases. CDR3 region: CASRDDSPLDNEQFF. DNA of the CDR3: TGTGCCAGCAGGGATGACAGCCCCCTGGACAATGAGCAGTTCTTC. The whole variable domain, filled in from reference TRBV28 and TRBJ2-1, reads DVKVTQSSRYLVKRTGEKVFLECVQDMDHENMFWYRQDPGLGLRLIYFSYDVKMKEKGDIPEGYSVSREKKERFSLILESASTNQTSMYLCASRDDSPLDNEQFFGPGTRLTVL.

The rearrangement joins TRBV21-1 to TRBJ1-5. TRBV21-1 is a documented pseudogene. The CDR3 loop spans 15 amino acids. CDR3 DNA sequence: TGTGCCAGCAGCAAAAAAGGGCGCCTCTGGTTCCCCCAGCATTTT. The encoded protein is CASSKKGRLWFPQHF.

The gene calls are TRBV7-8 and TRBJ2-1, with 11 bases fitting TRBD2. CDR3 length: 19 amino acids. V shed 4 bases and J 2 bases; nucleotides not matched to a gene: 13. Germline loops: CDR1 SGHVS, CDR2 FQNEAQ. CDR3 protein: CASSSSKSSGRETYNEQFF. The CDR3 region has the DNA TGTGCCAGCAGCTCCTCTAAGAGTAGCGGGAGGGAGACCTACAATGAGCAGTTCTTC.

The chain is built from TRBV19 and TRBJ1-5; TRBD1 might be the D (5 bases). Germline CDR1 reads LNHDA; CDR2 reads SQIVND (reference sequence). Trimming left V 6 bases short and J 5 bases short, with 20 bases between. This CDR3 contains 16 residues. CDR3 protein: CASRGGRDFRYQPQHF. The CDR3 DNA is TGTGCCAGTAGGGGAGGTCGGGACTTTAGGTATCAGCCCCAGCATTTT.

The V call is TRBV5-8, the J call TRBJ2-2, with D perhaps matching TRBD1 (5 bases). In germline, CDR1 is SGHTS, CDR2 YDEGEE. Trimming shortened V by 3 bases and J by 5 bases, and 11 bases separated the two germline ends. The CDR3 has 14 residues. The CDR3 sequence: CASSSRAGTGELFF. For the CDR3, the DNA is TGTGCCAGCAGCTCCCGAGCAGGGACCGGGGAGCTGTTTTTT. The full variable domain, rest sourced from reference TRBV5-8 and TRBJ2-2, is EAGVTQSPTHLIKTRGQQATLRCSPISGHTSVYWYQQALGLGLQFLLWYDEGEERNRGNFPPRFSGRQFPNYSSELNVNALELEDSALYLCASSSRAGTGELFFGEGSRLTVL.

The chain carries TRBV7-6 and TRBJ2-5; 7 nucleotides align to TRBD1. CDR1 and CDR2 from the germline V gene are SGHVS and FNYEAQ. V shed 1 base, J shed 4 bases, and the junction held 12 bases outside the gene matches. There are 17 residues in the CDR3. The CDR3, as DNA: TGTGCCAGCAGCTTAGGGCCTCGACAGGGAATGGCAGAGACCCAGTACTTC. Translating gives CASSLGPRQGMAETQYF.